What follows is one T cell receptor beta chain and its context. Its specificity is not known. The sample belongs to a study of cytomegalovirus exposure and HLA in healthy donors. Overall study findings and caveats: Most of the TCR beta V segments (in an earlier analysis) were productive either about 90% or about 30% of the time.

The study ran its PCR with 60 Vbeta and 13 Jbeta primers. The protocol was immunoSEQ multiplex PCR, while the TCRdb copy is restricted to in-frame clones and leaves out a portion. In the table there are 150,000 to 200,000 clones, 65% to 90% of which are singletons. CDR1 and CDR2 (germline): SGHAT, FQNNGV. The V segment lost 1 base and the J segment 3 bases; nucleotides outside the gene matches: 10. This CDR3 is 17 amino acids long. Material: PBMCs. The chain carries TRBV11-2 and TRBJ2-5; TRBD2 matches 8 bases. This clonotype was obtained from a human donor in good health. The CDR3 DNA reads TGTGCCAGCAGCTTAGGACTAGCGCCCGGGTTCGAAGAGACCCAGTACTTC. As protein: CASSLGLAPGFEETQYF.